This T cell receptor beta chain was recorded in a study of technical replicates of blood from several donors. The table came from immunoSEQ multiplex PCR; TCRdb's copy has only in-frame clones and leaves some out. The sample consists of over 70,000 clones, approximately 90% of them appearing once. This TCR came from a human donor in good health. Some clones in this sample may be carry-over from other donors' samples. Sequenced material: PBMCs.

The CDR3, as DNA: TGTGCCAGCAAGAGCTCCTATAATTCACCCCTCCACTTT. Encoded protein: CASKSSYNSPLHF. This rearrangement joins TRBV6-1 to TRBJ1-6; D unresolved. Germline values: CDR1 MNHNS, CDR2 SASEGT. The CDR3 has 13 amino acids. The V end lost 7 bases, the J end lost 0 bases, and 4 bases lay between the germline ends.